The clone carrying this TCR beta chain was detected a few times. The data belong to a study of blood T cell repertoires in COVID-19. Study background: Whether acute or convalescent, the COVID-19 samples came from the United States, Italy and Spain. The cDNA or gDNA used as material had been derived from T cells, B-cell-depleted T cells, or PBMCs.

As processed by the authors: Reference gene primer amplification yielded estimated nucleated cell counts. Assay used: immunoSEQ multiplex PCR; TCRdb lists only in-frame clones, some missing. The DNA was the basis for D and trimming; V, J and clone size are from that table. The data show some 260,000 clones, more than 60% seen once. This CDR3 has 14 amino acids. Germline V gene data show CDR1 as SGHKS and CDR2 as YYEKEE (reference sequence). V was cut by 0 bases and J by 4 bases, with 10 bases left in between. Sequencing was carried out using peripheral blood. The receptor was derived from a woman in her 40s with active or convalescent COVID-19. V gene TRBV5-5 combines with J gene TRBJ1-1; TRBD1 might be the D (6 bases). The CDR3 is CASSLVQGGTEAFF. The DNA for the CDR3 is TGTGCCAGCAGCTTGGTACAGGGCGGCACTGAAGCTTTCTTT.